Each of the 3 T cell receptor beta chains below was sequenced from the same sample in a study of PD-L1 blockade in urothelial cancer. Time point specified: pretreatment peripheral blood. Assay: immunoSEQ multiplex PCR; the TCRdb copy retains only in-frame clones and omits some. Of some 87,000 clones listed, around nine tenths were seen once; the top ten hold 1.5% to 2.5%. Specimen: PBMCs, collected around atezolizumab (anti-PD-L1) treatment. These receptors were taken from a man between 60 and 70 years old with urothelial cancer.

Turning to this clone: The sample has other DNA sequences that encode this CDR3 too. This chain uses TRBV7-9 with TRBJ1-1; maybe TRBD1 (5 bases). V lost 3 bases and J 1 base, leaving 9 bases between the germline ends. Per the germline V gene, CDR1 is SEHNR and CDR2 is FQNEAQ (reference sequence). The CDR3 sequence is 14 residues long. CDR3 sequence reads: CASSLGQGNTEAFF. In DNA form, the CDR3 reads TGTGCCAGCAGCTTGGGGCAGGGGAACACTGAAGCTTTCTTT.

The rearrangement uses TRBV25-1 and TRBJ1-3, with D hard to call. The CDR3 length is 14 residues. CDR1 MGHDK and CDR2 SYGVNS come from the germline V gene. V was cut by 4 bases and J by 9 bases, with 16 bases left in between. The CDR3 region has the DNA TGTGCCAGCAGTGTTGACAACCGGCGGGGCACCATATATTTT. Encoded protein: CASSVDNRRGTIYF.

In the case of this clone: A junction end diverges from the germline sequence, so it may reflect a read error. The chain carries TRBV5-5 and TRBJ2-7; 10 bases are a match to TRBD1. The length of the CDR3 is 15 residues. Germline lookup yields CDR1 SGHKS and CDR2 YYEKEE (reference sequence). As DNA, the CDR3 is TGCGCCAGCAGCCGAGGGACAGGGGAATTCTACGAGCAGTACTTC. As protein: CASSRGTGEFYEQYF.